The 2 T cell receptor beta chains below come from one sample, sequenced in a study of Ad26.COV2.S vaccination and SARS-CoV-2 variants. TCRdb's table, derived via immunoSEQ multiplex PCR, lists solely in-frame clones and lacks some. This sample carries 300,000 to 350,000 clones, over 80% of them seen once, and the ten largest clones take roughly 2%. This sample's treatment: some 20 received Ad26.COV2.S at low or high dose, single or two shots; about 5 received placebo; per-sample allocation not given. Day 63 after the first vaccine or placebo injection was the time point for sampling. Specimen: peripheral blood, collected in a trial of Ad26.COV2.S vaccine versus placebo. Source of these receptors: a person aged 18-60 years who received the Ad26.COV2.S COVID-19 vaccine or a placebo.

The V call is TRBV13, the J call TRBJ1-6, with 9 bases that match TRBD1. Germline loops: CDR1 PRHDT, CDR2 FYEKMQ (reference sequence). V shed 2 bases, J shed 0 bases, and the junction held 8 bases outside the gene matches. The length of the CDR3 is 19 residues. CDR3 residues: CASSLRGTGYSSYNSPLHF. For the CDR3, the DNA is TGTGCCAGCAGCTTACGCGGGACAGGGTATAGCTCCTATAATTCACCCCTCCACTTT.

This clone has ten or more counts. The chain carries TRBV5-1 and TRBJ2-5; TRBD1 might be the D (6 bases). V gave up 4 bases and J gave up 7 bases, with 20 bases separating them. This CDR3 contains 15 residues. Germline loops: CDR1 SGHRS, CDR2 YFSETQ. The DNA of the CDR3 is TGCGCCAGCAGCCCGGGCCCCCCGACAGGAGGGACCCAGTACTTC. Protein: CASSPGPPTGGTQYF.